The present T cell receptor (beta chain) was sequenced within a study of blood T cell repertoires in COVID-19. Study-level information: From T cells, B-cell-depleted T cells, or PBMCs came the material, which was cDNA or gDNA.

CDR3 length: 13 amino acids. In germline, CDR1 is GTSNPN, CDR2 SVGIG (reference sequence). The V gene lost 5 bases and the J gene lost 0 bases, with 11 bases spanning the gap. In the authors' workflow: Quantification of nucleated cells was approximated via reference gene primer amplification. The data were produced by immunoSEQ multiplex PCR, yet TCRdb's version contains in-frame clones alone and is incomplete. V and J calls and clone size come straight from that table; D and trimming were deduced from the DNA. In the table there are some 170,000 clones, about 70% of which are singletons. The sequenced sample consisted of peripheral blood. The V and J genes are TRBV30 and TRBJ2-7, with D possibly matching TRBD1 (6 bases). The origin of this receptor is a woman aged 45 to 65 with active or convalescent COVID-19. CDR3 nucleotides: TGTGCCTGGTCGGACAGACTCTCCTACGAGCAGTACTTC. Protein sequence: CAWSDRLSYEQYF.